This T cell receptor beta chain comes out of a study of T cells in Graves' hyperthyroidism and ophthalmopathy. Thyroid ultrasound, orbital computed tomography, clinical symptoms, and serum thyroxine and TRAb underpinned diagnoses. CDR1 is SGHVS, CDR2 FQNEAQ, per germline. The CDR3 spans 13 residues. Trimming shortened V by 5 bases and J by 0 bases, and 7 bases separated the two germline ends. Amplification of TCR beta CDR3 regions used RNA as the template. The HTBI primer set drove a first-round RT-PCR of the TCR CDR3. One entry per CDR3 protein results from TCRdb running MiXCR on the multiplex PCR reads. The sample shows about 300,000 distinct CDR3 sequences, about an eighth of them seen only once. General study findings and limits: Within blood appeared most thyroid clonotypes that had expanded above 0.001.

Many counts were recorded for this clonotype. Antigen specificity is unknown. The chain uses TRBV7-8 and TRBJ2-5; D remains unclear. The material sequenced was blood. The receptor was derived from a woman in her 30s with Graves' hyperthyroidism that later progressed to Graves' ophthalmopathy. The CDR3 is CASSPHHQETQYF. CDR3 DNA sequence: TGTGCCAGCAGCCCCCATCACCAAGAGACCCAGTACTTC.